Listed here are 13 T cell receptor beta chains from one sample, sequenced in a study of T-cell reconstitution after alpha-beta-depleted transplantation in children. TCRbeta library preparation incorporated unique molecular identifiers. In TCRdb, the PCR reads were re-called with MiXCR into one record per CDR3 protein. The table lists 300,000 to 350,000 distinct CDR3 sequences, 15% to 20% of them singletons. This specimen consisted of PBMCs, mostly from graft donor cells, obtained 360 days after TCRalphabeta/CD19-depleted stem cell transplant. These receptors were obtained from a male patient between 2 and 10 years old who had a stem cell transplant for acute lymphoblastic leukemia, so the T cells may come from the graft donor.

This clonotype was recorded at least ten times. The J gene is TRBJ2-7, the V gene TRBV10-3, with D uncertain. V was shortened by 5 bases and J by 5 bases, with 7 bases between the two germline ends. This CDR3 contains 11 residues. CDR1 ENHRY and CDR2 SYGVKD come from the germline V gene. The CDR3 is CAISRENEQYF. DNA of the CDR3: TGTGCCATCAGTCGAGAAAACGAGCAGTACTTC.

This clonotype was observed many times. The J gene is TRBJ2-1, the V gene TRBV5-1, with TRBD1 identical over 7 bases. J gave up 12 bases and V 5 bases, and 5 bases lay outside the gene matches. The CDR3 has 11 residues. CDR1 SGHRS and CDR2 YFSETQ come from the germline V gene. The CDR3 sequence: CASRTGTVQFF. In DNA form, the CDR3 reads TGCGCCAGCAGGACCGGGACAGTGCAGTTCTTC.

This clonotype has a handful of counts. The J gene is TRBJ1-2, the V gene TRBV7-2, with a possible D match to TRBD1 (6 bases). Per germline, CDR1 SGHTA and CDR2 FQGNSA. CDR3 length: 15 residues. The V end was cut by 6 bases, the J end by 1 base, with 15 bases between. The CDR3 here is CASRPNRELNYGYTF. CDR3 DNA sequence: TGTGCCAGCAGGCCTAACAGGGAACTTAACTATGGCTACACCTTC. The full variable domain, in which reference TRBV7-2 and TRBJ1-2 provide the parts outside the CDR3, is GAGVSQSPSNKVTEKGKDVELRCDPISGHTALYWYRQSLGQGLEFLIYFQGNSAPDKSGLPSDRFSAERTGGSVSTLTIQRTQQEDSAVYLCASRPNRELNYGYTFGSGTRLTVV.

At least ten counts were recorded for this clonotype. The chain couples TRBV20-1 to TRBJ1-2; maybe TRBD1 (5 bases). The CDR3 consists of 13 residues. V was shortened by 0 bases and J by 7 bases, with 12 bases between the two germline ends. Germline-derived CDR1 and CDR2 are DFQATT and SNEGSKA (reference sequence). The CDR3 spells CSARDSRGRGYTF. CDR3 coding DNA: TGCAGTGCTAGAGATTCGAGGGGACGTGGCTACACCTTC.

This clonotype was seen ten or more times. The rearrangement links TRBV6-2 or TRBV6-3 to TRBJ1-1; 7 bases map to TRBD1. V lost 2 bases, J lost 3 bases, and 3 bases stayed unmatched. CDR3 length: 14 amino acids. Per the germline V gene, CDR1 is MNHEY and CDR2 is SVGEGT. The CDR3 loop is CASSYDREDTEAFF. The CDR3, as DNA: TGTGCCAGCAGTTACGACAGGGAGGACACTGAAGCTTTCTTT.

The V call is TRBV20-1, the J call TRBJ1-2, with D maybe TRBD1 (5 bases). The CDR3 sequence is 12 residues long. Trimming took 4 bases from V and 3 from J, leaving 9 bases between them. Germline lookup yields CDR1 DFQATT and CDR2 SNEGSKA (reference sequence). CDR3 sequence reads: CSATGGYYGYTF. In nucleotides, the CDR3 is TGCAGTGCTACCGGGGGTTACTATGGCTACACCTTC.

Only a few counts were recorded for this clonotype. The CDR3 here is CASSPGGIPQGGYTF. The CDR3 coding sequence is TGTGCCAGCAGCCCAGGGGGCATCCCGCAGGGGGGCTACACCTTC. The chain employs TRBV28 and TRBJ1-2; 8 bases agree with TRBD1. The germline V gene encodes CDR1 MDHEN and CDR2 SYDVKM. The CDR3 covers 15 residues. Germline trimming cut 6 bases from V and 8 bases from J; bases unmatched to any gene: 14.

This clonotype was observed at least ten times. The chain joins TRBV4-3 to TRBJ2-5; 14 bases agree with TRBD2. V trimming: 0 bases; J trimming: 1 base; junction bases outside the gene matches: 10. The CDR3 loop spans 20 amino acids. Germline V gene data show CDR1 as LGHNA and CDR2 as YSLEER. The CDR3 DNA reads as TGCGCCAGCAGCCAAGATCGGGGACTAGCGGGAGCGGTTTCCCAAGAGACCCAGTACTTC. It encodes CASSQDRGLAGAVSQETQYF.

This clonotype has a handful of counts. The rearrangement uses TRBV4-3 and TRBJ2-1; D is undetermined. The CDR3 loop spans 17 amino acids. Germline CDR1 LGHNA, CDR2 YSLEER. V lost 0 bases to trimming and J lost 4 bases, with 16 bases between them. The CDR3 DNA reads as TGCGCCAGCAGCCAAGAGGTCCCCGGTCTGGTTTACAATGAGCAGTTCTTC. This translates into CASSQEVPGLVYNEQFF.

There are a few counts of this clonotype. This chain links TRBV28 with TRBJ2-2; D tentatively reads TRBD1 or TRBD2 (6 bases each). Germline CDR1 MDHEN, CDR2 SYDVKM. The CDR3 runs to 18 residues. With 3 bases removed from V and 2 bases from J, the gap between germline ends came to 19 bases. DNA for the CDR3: TGTGCCAGCAGTTTCAGTCCGCGGTGGGGGGCTAACACCGGGGAGCTGTTTTTT. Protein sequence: CASSFSPRWGANTGELFF.

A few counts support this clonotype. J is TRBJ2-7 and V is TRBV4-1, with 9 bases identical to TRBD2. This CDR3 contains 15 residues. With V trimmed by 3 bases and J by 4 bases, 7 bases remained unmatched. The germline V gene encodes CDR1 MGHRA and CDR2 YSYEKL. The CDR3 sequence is CASSQAWLAGYEQYF. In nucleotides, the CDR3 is TGCGCCAGCAGCCAGGCCTGGCTAGCGGGATACGAGCAGTACTTC.

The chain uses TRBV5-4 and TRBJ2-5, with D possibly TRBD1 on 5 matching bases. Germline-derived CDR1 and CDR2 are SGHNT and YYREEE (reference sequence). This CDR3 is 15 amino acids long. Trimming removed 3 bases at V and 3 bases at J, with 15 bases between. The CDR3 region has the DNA TGTGCCAGCAGCTACCTGACAGAAGATAAAGAGACCCAGTACTTC. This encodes CASSYLTEDKETQYF.

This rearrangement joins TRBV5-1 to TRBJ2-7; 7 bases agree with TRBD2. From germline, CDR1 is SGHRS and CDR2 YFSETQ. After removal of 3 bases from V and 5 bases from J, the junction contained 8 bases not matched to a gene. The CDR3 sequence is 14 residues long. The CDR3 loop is CASSWSTSWDEQYF. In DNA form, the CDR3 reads TGCGCCAGCAGCTGGTCGACTAGCTGGGACGAGCAGTACTTC.